Below are 6 T cell receptor beta chains sequenced from a single sample in a study of T-cell memory formation after mild COVID-19. TCRdb re-called the 5' RACE reads with MiXCR, one entry per CDR3 protein. The table has some 270,000 distinct CDR3 sequences, roughly 14% seen once; the top ten hold 2% to 2.5%. The sequencing input was PBMCs or a T cell subset sorted from them (not recorded which). The receptors were sampled from an adult woman who had mild COVID-19 (a few samples of this study predate the infection). Cell type and time point are not known.

This chain uses TRBV7-8 with TRBJ2-2; a weak D match, TRBD1 (6 bases). Trimming took 5 bases from V and 3 from J, leaving 13 bases between them. The CDR3 contains 15 residues. Germline loops: CDR1 SGHVS, CDR2 FQNEAQ. Written as DNA, the CDR3 is TGTGCCAGCAGCCTGGGACACCTCGACACCGGGGAGCTGTTTTTT. This encodes CASSLGHLDTGELFF. The full variable domain, in which reference TRBV7-8 and TRBJ2-2 provide the parts outside the CDR3, is GAGVSQSPRYKVAKRGQDVALRCDPISGHVSLFWYQQALGQGPEFLTYFQNEAQLDKSGLPSDRFFAERPEGSVSTLKIQRTQQEDSAVYLCASSLGHLDTGELFFGEGSRLTVL.

The V gene is TRBV4-1, the J gene TRBJ1-2, with D unresolved. There are 14 residues in the CDR3. V lost 1 base and J 5 bases, leaving 11 bases between the germline ends. The germline CDR1 and CDR2 sequences are MGHRA and YSYEKL. The CDR3 region is CASSQGSAGYGYTF. CDR3 in DNA: TGCGCCAGCAGCCAAGGTTCGGCAGGTTATGGCTACACCTTC.

This clonotype was recorded a few times. The gene calls are TRBV20-1 and TRBJ2-7; a possible D gene is TRBD1 (6 bases). The germline V and J ends were trimmed by 4 bases and 5 bases, with 18 bases remaining between them. The CDR3 spans 14 residues. Germline CDR1 DFQATT, CDR2 SNEGSKA (reference sequence). Written as DNA, the CDR3 is TGCAGTGCTAAGAACACACAGGGTGTCGACGAGCAGTACTTC. Its translation: CSAKNTQGVDEQYF.

The rearrangement joins TRBV19 to TRBJ1-1, with D possibly matching TRBD1 (6 bases). There are 13 residues in the CDR3. The V end lost 7 bases, the J end lost 4 bases, and 13 bases lay between the germline ends. Per the germline V gene, CDR1 is LNHDA and CDR2 is SQIVND (reference sequence). The CDR3 DNA reads TGTGCCAGTACCCAGGGGCGGGTCACTGAAGCTTTCTTT. Translation gives CASTQGRVTEAFF.

This clonotype was seen a handful of times. The chain recombines TRBV20-1 with TRBJ1-6, with D unresolved. V was shortened by 6 bases and J by 6 bases, with 18 bases between the two germline ends. This CDR3 is built from 15 residues. From germline, CDR1 is DFQATT and CDR2 SNEGSKA (reference sequence). This CDR3 is CSASIREVRNSPLHF. CDR3 nucleotide sequence: TGCAGTGCCTCAATACGGGAGGTTCGTAATTCACCCCTCCACTTT.

The V and J genes are TRBV6-4 and TRBJ2-5; TRBD2 aligns across 8 bases. J was trimmed by 4 bases and V by 3 bases; bases with no gene match: 7. The CDR3 is 15 residues long. Germline CDR1 MRHNA, CDR2 SNTAGT. The CDR3 sequence is CASSETGGGRETQYF. CDR3 nucleotide sequence: TGTGCCAGCAGTGAGACGGGGGGGGGCCGAGAGACCCAGTACTTC.